A single sample is the source of the 22 T cell receptor beta chains below, sequenced in a study of graft-versus-host responses after intestinal transplantation. Their antigens are not known. Assay used: immunoSEQ multiplex PCR; TCRdb lists only in-frame clones, some missing. The sample has roughly 90,000 clones; 88% are singletons. The starting material was unstimulated CD4+ T cells sorted from spleen or lymph node cells, obtained before transplant. The receptors stem from a human donor who was the organ donor for an intestinal transplant.

This chain connects TRBV27 to TRBJ1-1; D is unclear. From germline, CDR1 is MNHEY and CDR2 SMNVEV (reference sequence). The ends were cut back, 6 bases at V and 1 base at J, with 12 bases in the middle. The CDR3 totals 14 residues. CDR3 coding DNA: TGTGCCAGCAGACCTTACAGAGAGAACACTGAAGCTTTCTTT. Protein: CASRPYRENTEAFF.

V and J are TRBV6-1 and TRBJ1-1; D remains unclear. V was cut by 5 bases and J by 1 base, with 14 bases left in between. The CDR3 totals 15 residues. Germline V gene data show CDR1 as MNHNS and CDR2 as SASEGT. The CDR3 DNA follows: TGTGCCAGCAGTCGCCTTCTGGGGAGGAACACTGAAGCTTTCTTT. Translation: CASSRLLGRNTEAFF.

As DNA, the CDR3 is TGTGCCAGCAGCCAAGTTTTAGCGGGACTAGCGGGAGGAGGGGCCTACAATGAGCAGTTCTTC. This sequence encodes CASSQVLAGLAGGGAYNEQFF. This chain connects TRBV4-2 to TRBJ2-1; 15 bases match TRBD2. The CDR3 extends over 21 amino acids. Trimming at V came to 1 base and at J to 2 bases, leaving 12 bases not matched to a gene. The germline gives CDR1 LGHNA, CDR2 YNFKEQ.

The genes are TRBV7-2 and TRBJ2-1; 9 positions agree with TRBD2. This CDR3 is built from 17 residues. CDR1 and CDR2 (germline): SGHTA, FQGNSA. Trimming at V came to 2 bases and at J to 0 bases, leaving 5 bases not matched to a gene. This CDR3 is CASSLRAGGSSYNEQFF. DNA for the CDR3: TGTGCCAGCAGCTTACGAGCGGGGGGCAGCTCCTACAATGAGCAGTTCTTC. The complete variable domain, with remaining parts taken from reference TRBV7-2 and TRBJ2-1, reads GAGVSQSPSNKVTEKGKDVELRCDPISGHTALYWYRQSLGQGLEFLIYFQGNSAPDKSGLPSDRFSAERTGGSVSTLTIQRTQQEDSAVYLCASSLRAGGSSYNEQFFGPGTRLTVL.

Note on this clone: Other DNA sequences in the sample encode the same CDR3. The gene calls are TRBV9 and TRBJ2-1, with 14 bases lining up with TRBD2. The CDR3 spans 16 residues. Germline CDR1 is SGDLS and CDR2 is YYNGEE. Trimming cost V 0 bases and J 5 bases; bases outside gene matches: 1. The CDR3 spells CASSVVGLAGDNEQFF. The CDR3 coding sequence is TGTGCCAGCAGCGTAGTGGGACTAGCGGGAGACAATGAGCAGTTCTTC. The full variable domain, its missing parts supplied by reference TRBV9 and TRBJ2-1, is DSGVTQTPKHLITATGQRVTLRCSPRSGDLSVYWYQQSLDQGLQFLIQYYNGEERAKGNILERFSAQQFPDLHSELNLSSLELGDSALYFCASSVVGLAGDNEQFFGPGTRLTVL.

V is TRBV18 and J is TRBJ2-2, with D unclear. CDR3 length: 14 residues. Germline V lookup: CDR1 KGHSH, CDR2 LQKENI. With 2 bases removed from V and 3 bases from J, the gap between germline ends came to 7 bases. As DNA, the CDR3 is TGTGCCAGCTCACCAGGGCATGACACCGGGGAGCTGTTTTTT. Translated, it gives CASSPGHDTGELFF.

The chain is built from TRBV11-3 and TRBJ2-2; possibly TRBD1 for D (6 bases). V was shortened by 0 bases and J by 1 base, with 9 bases between the two germline ends. In germline, CDR1 is SGHNT, CDR2 YENEEA. CDR3 length: 16 residues. The CDR3 protein is CASSLDGTMNTGELFF. CDR3 DNA sequence: TGTGCCAGCAGCTTAGACGGGACAATGAACACCGGGGAGCTGTTTTTT.

The chain links TRBV18 to TRBJ2-3; 7 bases fit TRBD1. Germline lookup yields CDR1 KGHSH and CDR2 LQKENI. The junction had 2 bases not matched to a gene; V was cut back by 2 bases and J by 0 bases. This CDR3 is built from 15 residues. DNA for the CDR3: TGTGCCAGCTCACCAGACAGGGCTAGCACAGATACGCAGTATTTT. It is translated as CASSPDRASTDTQYF.

J is TRBJ1-1 and V is TRBV11-2, with 10 positions matching TRBD1. The CDR3 extends over 15 amino acids. Germline CDR1 and CDR2: SGHAT and FQNNGV. J lost 11 bases, V lost 5 bases, and 14 bases had no gene match. The CDR3 DNA follows: TGTGCCAGCAGCCTCACCGGGACAGGGGCCCCTCGGGCTTTCTTT. Translation gives CASSLTGTGAPRAFF.

The J gene is TRBJ2-4, the V gene TRBV19; D call uncertain. Trimming took 6 bases from V and 2 from J, leaving 20 bases between them. The CDR3 consists of 17 residues. CDR1 is LNHDA and CDR2 is SQIVND in the germline V gene (reference sequence). The chain's CDR3 is CASRPTPGPDTKNIQYF. The DNA of the CDR3 is TGTGCCAGTAGACCAACCCCTGGCCCCGATACCAAAAACATTCAGTACTTC.

The chain employs TRBV7-3 and TRBJ2-1; TRBD2 agrees at 12 bases. V trimming: 4 bases; J trimming: 3 bases; junction bases outside the gene matches: 1. CDR1 is SGHTA, CDR2 FQGTGA, per germline. This CDR3 spans 15 amino acids. This CDR3 reads CASSSTSGSYNEQFF. CDR3 nucleotide sequence: TGTGCCAGCAGCTCGACTAGCGGGAGCTACAATGAGCAGTTCTTC.

The rearrangement links TRBV18 to TRBJ1-4; no firm D call. CDR1 and CDR2 from the germline V gene are KGHSH and LQKENI. V lost 6 bases and J lost 3, with 14 bases in between. The CDR3 is 15 amino acids. CDR3 amino acids: CASSPGPSANEKLFF. DNA of the CDR3: TGTGCCAGCTCCCCGGGTCCGAGCGCTAATGAAAAACTGTTTTTT.

The chain joins TRBV18 to TRBJ1-5; TRBD1 aligns across 9 bases. This CDR3 spans 15 amino acids. V shed 2 bases and J 4 bases; nucleotides not matched to a gene: 3. The germline V gene has CDR1 KGHSH and CDR2 LQKENI. The DNA for the CDR3 is TGTGCCAGCTCACCAATAGGACAGGGGAATCAGCCCCAGCATTTT. Protein: CASSPIGQGNQPQHF.

The chain has TRBV2 and TRBJ1-5; D gene ambiguous. V dropped 6 bases and J dropped 0 bases, with 12 bases sitting between them. CDR1 and CDR2 (germline): SNHLY, FYNNEI. The CDR3 spans 15 residues. CDR3 bases: TGTGCCAGCAGCGCGGACGGGGTTAGCAATCAGCCCCAGCATTTT. This encodes CASSADGVSNQPQHF.

The chain employs TRBV6-5 and TRBJ2-3; weak D call: TRBD2 (6 bases). Germline V CDR1 and CDR2: MNHEY, SVGAGI. V was cut by 9 bases and J by 3 bases, with 13 bases left in between. The CDR3 length is 13 residues. This CDR3 reads CASRMGGTDTQYF. In DNA form, the CDR3 reads TGTGCCAGTCGCATGGGGGGAACAGATACGCAGTATTTT.

The chain joins TRBV5-1 to TRBJ2-6, with D hard to call. The germline V gene has CDR1 SGHRS and CDR2 YFSETQ. V lost 4 bases to trimming and J lost 4 bases, with 6 bases between them. The CDR3 totals 13 residues. The CDR3 region is CASSPVGANVLTF. Written as DNA, the CDR3 is TGCGCCAGCAGCCCAGTAGGGGCCAACGTCCTGACTTTC.

CDR3 region: CASSPRPSLAYNEQFF. DNA of the CDR3: TGTGCCAGCAGCCCGCGGCCTAGTTTAGCCTACAATGAGCAGTTCTTC. This chain uses TRBV14 with TRBJ2-1; D not certain. The CDR3 has 16 residues. V was pared by 4 bases and J by 2 bases, with 15 bases between. CDR1 SGHDN and CDR2 FVKESK come from the germline V gene. The variable domain in full, completed from reference TRBV14 and TRBJ2-1, reads EAGVTQFPSHSVIEKGQTVTLRCDPISGHDNLYWYRRVMGKEIKFLLHFVKESKQDESGMPNNRFLAERTGGTYSTLKVQPAELEDSGVYFCASSPRPSLAYNEQFFGPGTRLTVL.

The chain combines TRBV2 with TRBJ2-2, with 10 bases lining up with TRBD2. V trimming: 6 bases; J trimming: 7 bases; junction bases outside the gene matches: 8. The germline V gene has CDR1 SNHLY and CDR2 FYNNEI. This CDR3 has 15 amino acids. CDR3 bases: TGTGCCAGCAGATCAGCGGGAGGGCCGATCGGGGAGCTGTTTTTT. This codes for CASRSAGGPIGELFF.

The rearrangement uses TRBV19 and TRBJ1-1; the D is unclear. Germline V gene lookup returns CDR1 LNHDA and CDR2 SQIVND (reference sequence). The V gene lost 1 base and the J gene lost 2 bases, with 8 bases spanning the gap. CDR3 length equals 14 residues. CDR3 DNA sequence: TGTGCCAGTAGTATAGCCACTTCAAACACTGAAGCTTTCTTT. It codes for CASSIATSNTEAFF.

The CDR3 is CASSRTTRSLNNEQFF. DNA for the CDR3: TGTGCCAGCAGTCGGACTACTCGGTCTTTAAACAATGAGCAGTTCTTC. V gene TRBV27 combines with J gene TRBJ2-1; tentative D call: TRBD2 (6 bases). Trimming left V 5 bases short and J 5 bases short, with 19 bases between. Germline-derived CDR1 and CDR2 are MNHEY and SMNVEV (reference sequence). The CDR3 totals 16 residues.

J is TRBJ1-1 and V is TRBV28; the D is unclear. Germline values: CDR1 MDHEN, CDR2 SYDVKM. The length of the CDR3 is 16 residues. Trimming stripped 1 base from V and 0 bases from J, with 12 bases between. The CDR3 DNA sequence: TGTGCCAGCAGTTTATCTCTTAGTTTCATGAACACTGAAGCTTTCTTT. It yields the protein CASSLSLSFMNTEAFF.

The V call is TRBV9, the J call TRBJ1-2, with D possibly TRBD1 on 5 matching bases. CDR3 size: 13 residues. From germline, CDR1 is SGDLS and CDR2 YYNGEE. The V end lost 6 bases, the J end lost 5 bases, and 14 bases lay between the germline ends. The chain's CDR3 is CASKNGPGYGYTF. The CDR3 nucleotides are TGTGCCAGCAAGAATGGGCCAGGGTATGGCTACACCTTC.